A single sample gave rise to the 17 T cell receptor beta chains below, sequenced in a study of cytomegalovirus exposure and HLA in healthy donors. The repertoire was sequenced with immunoSEQ multiplex PCR; TCRdb's copy has only in-frame clones and lacks some. Altogether 150,000 to 200,000 clones are present, 84% being singletons, with the ten largest covering approximately 7%. Sequencing input: PBMCs. The receptors here all came from a man aged 18-30 years in good health and CMV-seropositive.

The chain has TRBV28 and TRBJ2-3, with TRBD2 matching over 7 bases. V trimming: 2 bases; J trimming: 6 bases; junction bases outside the gene matches: 26. The CDR3 loop spans 21 amino acids. Germline CDR1 MDHEN, CDR2 SYDVKM. The CDR3 coding sequence is TGTGCCAGCAGTTTAGCGGGGGATTGGAGACAAGGCAGTCGCCGCGCGGATACGCAGTATTTT. The encoded protein is CASSLAGDWRQGSRRADTQYF. The variable domain in full, completed from reference TRBV28 and TRBJ2-3, reads DVKVTQSSRYLVKRTGEKVFLECVQDMDHENMFWYRQDPGLGLRLIYFSYDVKMKEKGDIPEGYSVSREKKERFSLILESASTNQTSMYLCASSLAGDWRQGSRRADTQYFGPGTRLTVL.

The CDR3 reads CAISNTGTSGTKAYNEQFF. CDR3 in DNA: TGTGCCATCAGTAATACCGGGACTAGCGGGACCAAGGCCTACAATGAGCAGTTCTTC. The chain recombines TRBV10-3 with TRBJ2-1; 13 bases align to TRBD2. The CDR3 has 19 residues. J was trimmed by 2 bases and V by 5 bases; bases with no gene match: 12. Germline CDR1 reads ENHRY; CDR2 reads SYGVKD.

This CDR3 is CASSRDRGTDTQYF. The CDR3 DNA reads as TGTGCCAGCAGCCGGGACAGGGGTACAGATACGCAGTATTTT. The chain employs TRBV2 and TRBJ2-3, with 10 nucleotides matching TRBD1. Germline values: CDR1 SNHLY, CDR2 FYNNEI. The CDR3 sequence is 14 residues long. V gave up 6 bases and J gave up 3 bases; unmatched junction bases: 3.

This chain links TRBV29-1 with TRBJ2-1; 7 bases line up with TRBD2. Germline CDR1 reads SQVTM; CDR2 reads ANQGSEA. Losses at the gene ends were 6 bases for V and 4 bases for J; bases not matched to a gene: 3. The CDR3 spans 12 residues. The CDR3 loop reads CSVGAGYNEQFF. CDR3 sequence (DNA): TGCAGCGTAGGAGCGGGGTACAATGAGCAGTTCTTC.

In regard to this clone: In the same sample, other DNA sequences code for this CDR3. The chain joins TRBV15 to TRBJ2-5; 12 nucleotides line up with TRBD2. The germline V gene encodes CDR1 LNHNV and CDR2 YYDKDF (reference sequence). This CDR3 is 14 amino acids long. Trimming removed 3 bases from V and 4 bases from J; junction bases left unmatched: 0. The CDR3 spells CATSRGLAGETQYF. As DNA, the CDR3 is TGTGCCACCAGCAGGGGACTAGCGGGAGAGACCCAGTACTTC.

The chain has TRBV10-3 and TRBJ2-7; 11 bases align to TRBD2. This CDR3 spans 14 amino acids. The germline gives CDR1 ENHRY, CDR2 SYGVKD. V shed 6 bases and J 4 bases; nucleotides not matched to a gene: 5. The CDR3: CAISAGTSGYEQYF. CDR3 coding DNA: TGTGCCATCAGCGCCGGGACTAGCGGTTACGAGCAGTACTTC.

V and J are TRBV6-5 and TRBJ2-1, with D possibly TRBD2 on 6 matching bases. The V gene's germline CDR1 is MNHEY and CDR2 SVGAGI. The CDR3 extends over 13 amino acids. The ends were cut back, 7 bases at V and 7 bases at J, with 14 bases in the middle. In nucleotides, the CDR3 is TGTGCCAGCACCGGGAGCAACGGGAATGAGCAGTTCTTC. Protein sequence: CASTGSNGNEQFF.

The chain uses TRBV7-3 and TRBJ2-1; 7 bases agree with TRBD2. Trimming removed 4 bases from V and 0 bases from J; junction bases left unmatched: 6. CDR3 size: 16 residues. Germline V gives CDR1 SGHTA, CDR2 FQGTGA. The CDR3 nucleotides read TGTGCCAGCAGCTCTAGCGGAGGGAGCTCCTACAATGAGCAGTTCTTC. As protein: CASSSSGGSSYNEQFF.

The genes are TRBV19 and TRBJ2-2; 8 positions match TRBD2. CDR3 length equals 16 residues. The germline CDR1 and CDR2 sequences are LNHDA and SQIVND (reference sequence). V was clipped by 6 bases and J by 1 base; unmatched bases: 7. The CDR3 region has the DNA TGTGCCAGTAGGAATTCCGGGACTAGGAACACCGGGGAGCTGTTTTTT. Translated, it gives CASRNSGTRNTGELFF.

V gene TRBV10-3 combines with J gene TRBJ2-3; TRBD1 is a possible D gene (5 bases). The CDR3 runs to 13 residues. In germline, CDR1 is ENHRY, CDR2 SYGVKD. V lost 4 bases to trimming and J lost 4 bases, with 9 bases between them. The CDR3 reads CAISVQGSDTQYF. CDR3 sequence (DNA): TGTGCCATCAGTGTGCAGGGCTCAGATACGCAGTATTTT.

The chain has TRBV5-1 and TRBJ2-1, with 8 bases identical to TRBD2. The CDR3 totals 15 residues. The germline gives CDR1 SGHRS, CDR2 YFSETQ. With V trimmed by 2 bases and J by 0 bases, 1 base remained unmatched. CDR3 sequence: CASSFSGSSYNEQFF. CDR3 sequence (DNA): TGCGCCAGCAGCTTCAGCGGGAGCTCCTACAATGAGCAGTTCTTC.

V is TRBV30 and J is TRBJ2-7, with D tentatively TRBD2 (6 bases). CDR3 length: 12 residues. V gave up 8 bases and J gave up 4 bases, with 15 bases separating them. The germline V gene has CDR1 GTSNPN and CDR2 SVGIG (reference sequence). The CDR3 loop reads CAASSEGYEQYF. CDR3 sequence (DNA): TGTGCCGCCTCTAGCGAGGGTTACGAGCAGTACTTC.

The J gene is TRBJ2-3, the V gene TRBV5-6, with D uncertain. V was shortened by 0 bases and J by 0 bases, with 11 bases between the two germline ends. CDR1 SGHDT and CDR2 YYEEEE come from the germline V gene. CDR3 length: 16 residues. The CDR3 region is CASSLASVRSTDTQYF. For the CDR3, the DNA is TGTGCCAGCAGCTTGGCCTCGGTGCGCAGCACAGATACGCAGTATTTT.

The rearrangement uses TRBV29-1 and TRBJ1-1; D remains unclear. The CDR3 runs to 12 residues. V shed 3 bases and J shed 1 base, with 6 bases lying between them. Germline V CDR1 and CDR2: SQVTM, ANQGSEA. In DNA, the CDR3 is TGCAGCGTTGATTGGCAGAACACTGAAGCTTTCTTT. This gives the protein CSVDWQNTEAFF.

The CDR3 coding sequence is TGTGCCAGCAGCTTAGTACCGGGACATAGAAACACCATATATTTT. Translated, it gives CASSLVPGHRNTIYF. The rearrangement links TRBV11-3 to TRBJ1-3; the D gene is possibly TRBD1 (6 bases). Germline assignment: CDR1 SGHNT and CDR2 YENEEA. The CDR3 sequence is 15 residues long. Trimming left V 1 base short and J 5 bases short, with 12 bases between.

The chain recombines TRBV29-1 with TRBJ2-1; 14 nucleotides line up with TRBD2. The CDR3 is made up of 15 amino acids. V trimming: 6 bases; J trimming: 7 bases; junction bases outside the gene matches: 8. The germline CDR1 and CDR2 sequences are SQVTM and ANQGSEA. CDR3 protein: CSVTTSGRAQNEQFF. The CDR3, as DNA: TGCAGCGTGACGACTAGCGGGAGGGCCCAGAATGAGCAGTTCTTC.

V gene TRBV9 combines with J gene TRBJ2-3, with 9 nucleotides matching TRBD2. Per germline, CDR1 SGDLS and CDR2 YYNGEE. V lost 0 bases, J lost 2 bases, and 10 bases stayed unmatched. This CDR3 region has 18 residues. This chain's CDR3 is CASSVVAGGPIITDTQYF. In DNA form, the CDR3 reads TGTGCCAGCAGCGTAGTGGCGGGAGGGCCAATAATCACAGATACGCAGTATTTT.